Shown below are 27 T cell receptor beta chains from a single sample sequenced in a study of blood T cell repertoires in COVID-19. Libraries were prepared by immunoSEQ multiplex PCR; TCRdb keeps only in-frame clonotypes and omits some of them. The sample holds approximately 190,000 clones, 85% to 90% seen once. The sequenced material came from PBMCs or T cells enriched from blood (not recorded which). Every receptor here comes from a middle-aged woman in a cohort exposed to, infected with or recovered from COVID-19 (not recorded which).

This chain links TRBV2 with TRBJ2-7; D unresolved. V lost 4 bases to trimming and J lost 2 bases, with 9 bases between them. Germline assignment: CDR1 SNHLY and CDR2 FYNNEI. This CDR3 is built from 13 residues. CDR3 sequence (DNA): TGTGCCAGCAGTGCAGACACCGCCTACGAGCAGTACTTC. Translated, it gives CASSADTAYEQYF.

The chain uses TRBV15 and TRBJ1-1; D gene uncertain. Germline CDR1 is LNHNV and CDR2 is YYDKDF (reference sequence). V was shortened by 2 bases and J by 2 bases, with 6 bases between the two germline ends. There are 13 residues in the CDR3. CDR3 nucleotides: TGTGCCACCAGCAGACAGGTAAACACTGAAGCTTTCTTT. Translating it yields CATSRQVNTEAFF.

For the CDR3, the DNA is TGTGCCAGCAGCTTAGGGCAGGGGGCAGATACGCAGTATTTT. It translates to CASSLGQGADTQYF. The gene calls are TRBV5-4 and TRBJ2-3; 7 positions agree with TRBD1. Germline V CDR1 and CDR2: SGHNT, YYREEE (reference sequence). CDR3 length: 14 residues. V gave up 2 bases and J gave up 4 bases; unmatched junction bases: 4.

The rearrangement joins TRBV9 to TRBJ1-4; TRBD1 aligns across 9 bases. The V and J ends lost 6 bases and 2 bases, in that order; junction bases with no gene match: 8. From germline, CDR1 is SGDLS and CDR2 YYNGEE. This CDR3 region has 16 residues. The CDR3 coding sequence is TGTGCCAGCATCTACAGGGGGCGAACGACTAATGAAAAACTGTTTTTT. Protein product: CASIYRGRTTNEKLFF.

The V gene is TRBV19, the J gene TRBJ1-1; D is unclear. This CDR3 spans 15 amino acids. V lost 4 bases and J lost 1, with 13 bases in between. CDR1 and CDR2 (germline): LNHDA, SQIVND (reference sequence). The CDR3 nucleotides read TGTGCCAGTAGTAGGGAGTACTTACCGAACACTGAAGCTTTCTTT. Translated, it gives CASSREYLPNTEAFF.

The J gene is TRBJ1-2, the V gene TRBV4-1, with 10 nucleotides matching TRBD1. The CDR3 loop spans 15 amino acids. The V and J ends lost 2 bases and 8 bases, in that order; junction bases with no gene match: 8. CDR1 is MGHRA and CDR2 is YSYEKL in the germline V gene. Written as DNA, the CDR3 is TGCGCCAGCAGCCAACTTACCGGGACAGGGGTGGGCTACACCTTC. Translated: CASSQLTGTGVGYTF.

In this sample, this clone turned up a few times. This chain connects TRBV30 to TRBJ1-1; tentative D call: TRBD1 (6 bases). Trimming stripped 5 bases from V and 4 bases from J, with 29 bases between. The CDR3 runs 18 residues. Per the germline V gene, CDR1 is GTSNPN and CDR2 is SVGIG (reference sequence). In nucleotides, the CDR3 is TGTGCCTGGCATCGGAATGGGGACACAGGGAAATGGGGCACTGAAGCTTTCTTT. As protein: CAWHRNGDTGKWGTEAFF.

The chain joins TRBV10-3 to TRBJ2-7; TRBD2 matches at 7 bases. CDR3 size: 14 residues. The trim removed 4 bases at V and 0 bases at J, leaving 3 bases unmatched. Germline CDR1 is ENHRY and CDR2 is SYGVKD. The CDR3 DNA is TGTGCCATCAGTGCCGGGACTACCTCCTACGAGCAGTACTTC. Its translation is CAISAGTTSYEQYF.

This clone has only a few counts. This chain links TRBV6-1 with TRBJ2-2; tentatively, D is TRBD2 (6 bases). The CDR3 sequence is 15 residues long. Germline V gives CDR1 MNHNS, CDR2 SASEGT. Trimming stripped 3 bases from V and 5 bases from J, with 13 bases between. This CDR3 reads CASSEGPGRTGELFF. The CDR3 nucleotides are TGTGCCAGCAGTGAGGGGCCAGGGAGGACCGGGGAGCTGTTTTTT.

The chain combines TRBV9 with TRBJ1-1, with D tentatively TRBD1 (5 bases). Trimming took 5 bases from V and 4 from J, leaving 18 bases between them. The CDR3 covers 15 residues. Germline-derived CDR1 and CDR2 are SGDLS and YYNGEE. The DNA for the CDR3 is TGTGCCAGCAGTGGCGGCGGGGGGTCGGGCACTGAAGCTTTCTTT. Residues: CASSGGGGSGTEAFF.

In nucleotides, the CDR3 is TGTGCCAGCAGCTACGTAGGGGATAATGAAAAACTGTTTTTT. Residues: CASSYVGDNEKLFF. This sequence joins TRBV7-9 and TRBJ1-4; a possible D gene is TRBD1 (5 bases). The CDR3 runs to 14 residues. Trimming took off 4 bases at V and 4 bases at J, with 10 bases between the two ends. Per the germline V gene, CDR1 is SEHNR and CDR2 is FQNEAQ (reference sequence).

CDR3 DNA sequence: TGTGCCAGCACTGGCGGGGGTGGGGGCAATGAGCAGTTCTTC. Its protein is CASTGGGGGNEQFF. This chain connects TRBV27 to TRBJ2-1; 7 nucleotides agree with TRBD2. This CDR3 is 14 amino acids long. The germline gives CDR1 MNHEY, CDR2 SMNVEV (reference sequence). V dropped 7 bases and J dropped 6; count of bases not matched to a gene: 9.

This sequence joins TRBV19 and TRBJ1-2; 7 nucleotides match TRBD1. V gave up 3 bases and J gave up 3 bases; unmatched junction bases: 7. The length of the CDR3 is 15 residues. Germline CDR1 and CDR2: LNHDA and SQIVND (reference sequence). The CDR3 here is CASSIRTGRYYGYTF. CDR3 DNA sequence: TGTGCCAGTAGTATTCGGACAGGTCGATACTATGGCTACACCTTC.

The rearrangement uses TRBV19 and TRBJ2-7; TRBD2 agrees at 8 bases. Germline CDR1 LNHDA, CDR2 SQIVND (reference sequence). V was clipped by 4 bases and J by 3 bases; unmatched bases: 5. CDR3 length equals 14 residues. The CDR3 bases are TGTGCCAGTAGTAGGGGACTAGTTAACTACGAGCAGTACTTC. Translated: CASSRGLVNYEQYF.

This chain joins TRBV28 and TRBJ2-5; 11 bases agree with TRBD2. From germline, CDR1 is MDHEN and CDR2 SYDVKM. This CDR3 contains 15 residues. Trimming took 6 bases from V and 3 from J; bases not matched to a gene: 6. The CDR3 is CASSHRLAGKETQYF. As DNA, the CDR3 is TGTGCCAGCAGCCACCGACTAGCGGGGAAAGAGACCCAGTACTTC.

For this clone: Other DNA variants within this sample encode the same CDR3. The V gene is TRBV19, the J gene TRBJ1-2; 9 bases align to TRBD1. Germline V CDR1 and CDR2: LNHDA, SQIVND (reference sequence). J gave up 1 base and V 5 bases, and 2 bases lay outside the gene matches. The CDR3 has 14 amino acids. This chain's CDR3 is CASSVDRGNYGYTF. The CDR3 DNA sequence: TGTGCCAGTAGTGTGGACAGGGGTAACTATGGCTACACCTTC.

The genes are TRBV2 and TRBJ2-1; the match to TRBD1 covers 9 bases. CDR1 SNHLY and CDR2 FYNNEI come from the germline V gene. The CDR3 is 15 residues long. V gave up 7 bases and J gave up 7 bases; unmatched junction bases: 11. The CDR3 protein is CASTTDRGTSNEQFF. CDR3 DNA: TGTGCCAGCACCACGGACAGGGGAACAAGTAATGAGCAGTTCTTC.

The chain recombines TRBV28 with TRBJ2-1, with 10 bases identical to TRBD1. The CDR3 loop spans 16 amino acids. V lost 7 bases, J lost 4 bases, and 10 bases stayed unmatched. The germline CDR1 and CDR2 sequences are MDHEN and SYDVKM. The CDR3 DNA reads TGTGCCAGCATCCCCTCCGGGACAGGGGTTTACAATGAGCAGTTCTTC. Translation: CASIPSGTGVYNEQFF.

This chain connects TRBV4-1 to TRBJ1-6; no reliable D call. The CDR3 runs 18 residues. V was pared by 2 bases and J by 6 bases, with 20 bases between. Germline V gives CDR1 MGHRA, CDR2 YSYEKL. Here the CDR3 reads CASSQRPWAELPNSPLHF. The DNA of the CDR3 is TGCGCCAGCAGCCAACGTCCTTGGGCCGAATTGCCTAATTCACCCCTCCACTTT.

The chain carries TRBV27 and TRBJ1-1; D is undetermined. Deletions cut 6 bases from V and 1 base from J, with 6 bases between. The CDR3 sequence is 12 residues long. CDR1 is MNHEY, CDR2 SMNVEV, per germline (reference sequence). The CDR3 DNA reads TGTGCCAGCAGAGAAGCGAACACTGAAGCTTTCTTT. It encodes CASREANTEAFF.

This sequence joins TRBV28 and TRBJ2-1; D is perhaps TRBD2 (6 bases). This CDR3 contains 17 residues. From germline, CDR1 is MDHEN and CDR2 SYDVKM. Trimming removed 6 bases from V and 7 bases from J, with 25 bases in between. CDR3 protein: CASSPSAVTGGTNEQFF. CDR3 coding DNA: TGTGCCAGCAGCCCCAGCGCTGTTACCGGGGGTACGAATGAGCAGTTCTTC.

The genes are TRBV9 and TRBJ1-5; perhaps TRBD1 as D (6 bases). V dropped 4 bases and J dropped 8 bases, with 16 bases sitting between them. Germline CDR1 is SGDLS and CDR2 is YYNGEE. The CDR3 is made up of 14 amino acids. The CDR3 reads CASSPTGIREPQHF. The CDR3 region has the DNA TGTGCCAGCAGCCCAACAGGGATCAGGGAGCCCCAGCATTTT. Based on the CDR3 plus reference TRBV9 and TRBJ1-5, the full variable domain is DSGVTQTPKHLITATGQRVTLRCSPRSGDLSVYWYQQSLDQGLQFLIQYYNGEERAKGNILERFSAQQFPDLHSELNLSSLELGDSALYFCASSPTGIREPQHFGDGTRLSIL.

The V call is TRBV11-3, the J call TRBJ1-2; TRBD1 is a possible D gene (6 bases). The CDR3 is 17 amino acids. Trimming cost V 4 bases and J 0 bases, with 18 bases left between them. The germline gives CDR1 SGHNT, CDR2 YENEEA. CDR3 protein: CASSSPAGTPSNYGYTF. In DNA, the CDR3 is TGTGCCAGCAGCTCACCTGCCGGGACACCCTCTAACTATGGCTACACCTTC.

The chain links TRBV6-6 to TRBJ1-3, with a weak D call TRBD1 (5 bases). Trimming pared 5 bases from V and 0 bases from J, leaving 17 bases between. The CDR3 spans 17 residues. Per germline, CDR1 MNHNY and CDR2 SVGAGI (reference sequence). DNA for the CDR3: TGTGCCAGCAGTCCCTGGGGAGGACAAATCTCTGGAAACACCATATATTTT. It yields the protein CASSPWGGQISGNTIYF.

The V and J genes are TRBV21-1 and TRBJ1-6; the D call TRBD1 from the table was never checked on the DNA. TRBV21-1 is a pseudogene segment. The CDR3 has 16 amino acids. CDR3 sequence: CASSKRKQLYNSPLHF. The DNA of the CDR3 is TGTGCCAGCAGCAAAAGGAAACAGCTCTATAATTCACCCCTCCACTTT.

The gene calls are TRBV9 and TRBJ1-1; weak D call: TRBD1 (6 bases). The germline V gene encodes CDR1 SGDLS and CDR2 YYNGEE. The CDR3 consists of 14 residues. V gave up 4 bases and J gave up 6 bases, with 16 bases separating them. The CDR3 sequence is CASSPGGGSAEAFF. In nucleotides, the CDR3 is TGTGCCAGCAGCCCCGGGGGGGGCTCAGCTGAAGCTTTCTTT.

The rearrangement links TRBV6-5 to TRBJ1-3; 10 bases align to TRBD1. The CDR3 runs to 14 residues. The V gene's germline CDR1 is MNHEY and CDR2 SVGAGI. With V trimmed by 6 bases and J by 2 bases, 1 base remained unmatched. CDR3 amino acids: CASSGTGAGNTIYF. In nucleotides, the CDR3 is TGTGCCAGCAGCGGGACAGGGGCTGGAAACACCATATATTTT.